Below are 32 T cell receptor beta chains sequenced from a single sample in a study of blood T cell repertoires in COVID-19. Libraries were prepared by immunoSEQ multiplex PCR; TCRdb keeps only in-frame clonotypes and omits some of them. The table shows about 200,000 clones, with around 82% occurring only once. The sample comprised PBMCs or T cells enriched from blood (not recorded which). Source of these receptors: a man between 35 and 55 years old who had recovered from COVID-19.

V and J are TRBV12-3 or TRBV12-4 and TRBJ2-2; tentatively, D is TRBD1 (5 bases). There are 13 residues in the CDR3. V was cut by 1 base and J by 7 bases, with 7 bases left in between. In DNA form, the CDR3 reads TGTGCCAGCAGTTTAGTAGGGGACGGGGAGCTGTTTTTT. It specifies CASSLVGDGELFF.

This chain joins TRBV19 and TRBJ2-6; 7 nucleotides agree with TRBD1. The V gene end was trimmed by 5 bases and the J gene end by 0 bases; junction bases not matched to a gene: 7. The CDR3 contains 17 residues. Germline V gene data show CDR1 as LNHDA and CDR2 as SQIVND (reference sequence). CDR3 amino acids: CASSLRTGDSGANVLTF. For the CDR3, the DNA is TGTGCCAGTAGTCTACGGACAGGCGACTCTGGGGCCAACGTCCTGACTTTC.

The chain has TRBV5-1 and TRBJ1-1; tentative D call: TRBD1 (5 bases). Germline-derived CDR1 and CDR2 are SGHRS and YFSETQ. The CDR3 extends over 13 amino acids. The V gene lost 4 bases and the J gene lost 10 bases, with 17 bases spanning the gap. For the CDR3, the DNA is TGCGCCAGCAGCCCGGGACTTCGGGTCGGAGCTTTCTTT. It codes for CASSPGLRVGAFF.

This clone appeared a single time. The chain employs TRBV6-5 and TRBJ2-5; 12 bases fit TRBD1. The ends lost 6 bases at V and 5 bases at J; junction bases unmatched: 4. The CDR3 is 14 residues long. Germline CDR1 and CDR2: MNHEY and SVGAGI. In DNA, the CDR3 is TGTGCCAGCAGCCGGGACAGGGGGCGGGAGACCCAGTACTTC. This encodes CASSRDRGRETQYF.

The chain has TRBV9 and TRBJ2-7; possible D gene TRBD2, 5 bases. The germline V and J ends were trimmed by 4 bases and 3 bases, with 17 bases remaining between them. CDR3 size: 15 residues. CDR1 is SGDLS, CDR2 YYNGEE, per germline. The CDR3 DNA follows: TGTGCCAGCAGCCCCACCCCGGAGGTAAGCTACGAGCAGTACTTC. Translated: CASSPTPEVSYEQYF.

This clone was recorded a few times. The chain carries TRBV19 and TRBJ2-1, with 11 bases matching TRBD2. Trimming at V came to 10 bases and at J to 7 bases, leaving 12 bases not matched to a gene. Germline V gene data show CDR1 as LNHDA and CDR2 as SQIVND (reference sequence). The CDR3 totals 15 residues. The CDR3 DNA reads as TGTGCCATCTCATCCGGGACTAGCGGAAGAAATGAGCAGTTCTTC. Protein: CAISSGTSGRNEQFF.

The chain links TRBV6-2 or TRBV6-3 to TRBJ1-5; the match to TRBD1 covers 7 bases. With 6 bases clipped from V and 6 bases from J, the junction kept 8 bases outside the gene matches. This CDR3 has 14 residues. Per the germline V gene, CDR1 is MNHEY and CDR2 is SVGEGT. In DNA form, the CDR3 reads TGTGCCAGCAGCCTGCGACAGGGAAGTCAGCCCCAGCATTTT. Its translation is CASSLRQGSQPQHF.

The CDR3 is CASSLAGLAGDESSSYEQYV. The CDR3 bases are TGTGCCAGCAGCTTAGCGGGACTAGCGGGTGACGAATCGAGCTCCTACGAGCAGTACGTC. The chain joins TRBV7-2 to TRBJ2-7; TRBD2 matches at 12 bases. There are 20 residues in the CDR3. From germline, CDR1 is SGHTA and CDR2 FQGNSA. V shed 0 bases, J shed 0 bases, and the junction held 12 bases outside the gene matches.

This sequence joins TRBV29-1 and TRBJ2-5; D is possibly TRBD1 (5 bases). Germline CDR1 and CDR2: SQVTM and ANQGSEA. This CDR3 comprises 14 residues. V dropped 8 bases and J dropped 4 bases, with 20 bases sitting between them. The CDR3 is CSIGPDRLRETQYF. The CDR3 DNA reads as TGCAGCATTGGACCCGACAGACTCAGAGAGACCCAGTACTTC.

This clone was recorded a few times. The chain couples TRBV7-3 to TRBJ1-4, with 9 bases fitting TRBD1. CDR3 length: 14 amino acids. Germline-derived CDR1 and CDR2 are SGHTA and FQGTGA. J gave up 7 bases and V 5 bases, and 5 bases lay outside the gene matches. CDR3 region: CASSETGGTEKLFF. DNA of the CDR3: TGTGCCAGCAGCGAGACAGGGGGGACTGAAAAACTGTTTTTT.

The chain couples TRBV28 to TRBJ2-2; TRBD1 might be the D (6 bases). Germline V gives CDR1 MDHEN, CDR2 SYDVKM. The V end was cut by 5 bases, the J end by 3 bases, with 10 bases between. This CDR3 contains 14 residues. The DNA of the CDR3 is TGTGCCAGCAGTCTACAGGGCTACACCGGGGAGCTGTTTTTT. Its translation is CASSLQGYTGELFF.

The rearrangement links TRBV3-1 (or the pseudogene TRBV3-2) to TRBJ1-1; TRBD1 matches 8 bases. Per germline, CDR1 LGHDT and CDR2 YNNKEL (reference sequence). The CDR3 is 16 residues long. The trim removed 3 bases at V and 0 bases at J, leaving 6 bases unmatched. DNA of the CDR3: TGTGCCAGCAGCCATGCGGGACAGGCGCTGAACACTGAAGCTTTCTTT. Amino acid sequence: CASSHAGQALNTEAFF.

The chain carries TRBV28 and TRBJ1-4, with a possible D match to TRBD1 (5 bases). The CDR3 has 15 amino acids. CDR1 is MDHEN, CDR2 SYDVKM, per germline. Trimming stripped 5 bases from V and 6 bases from J, with 16 bases between. The CDR3 sequence is CASSPLREFYEKLFF. In nucleotides, the CDR3 is TGTGCCAGCAGTCCACTCAGGGAATTTTATGAAAAACTGTTTTTT. Full variable domain (outside the CDR3, taken from reference TRBV28 and TRBJ1-4): DVKVTQSSRYLVKRTGEKVFLECVQDMDHENMFWYRQDPGLGLRLIYFSYDVKMKEKGDIPEGYSVSREKKERFSLILESASTNQTSMYLCASSPLREFYEKLFFGSGTQLSVL.

Only a few counts were recorded for this clone. The J gene is TRBJ1-2, the V gene TRBV4-3; weak D call: TRBD1 (6 bases). The CDR3 totals 15 residues. Germline V lookup: CDR1 LGHNA, CDR2 YSLEER. Trimming shortened V by 3 bases and J by 8 bases, and 19 bases separated the two germline ends. The CDR3 reads CASSQNDRPHKGYTF. CDR3 DNA sequence: TGCGCCAGCAGCCAGAATGACAGGCCGCATAAGGGCTACACCTTC.

V usage is TRBV29-1 and J usage is TRBJ1-1; D uncertain. V lost 2 bases to trimming and J lost 0 bases, with 4 bases between them. Per germline, CDR1 SQVTM and CDR2 ANQGSEA. The CDR3 runs to 12 residues. The CDR3, as DNA: TGCAGCGTTGAAAGCATGAACACTGAAGCTTTCTTT. This codes for CSVESMNTEAFF. Complete variable domain (other parts from reference TRBV29-1 and TRBJ1-1): SAVISQKPSRDICQRGTSLTIQCQVDSQVTMMFWYRQQPGQSLTLIATANQGSEATYESGFVIDKFPISRPNLTFSTLTVSNMSPEDSSIYLCSVESMNTEAFFGQGTRLTVV.

This sequence joins TRBV6-2 or TRBV6-3 and TRBJ1-3; a weak D match, TRBD1 (6 bases). Germline V lookup: CDR1 MNHEY, CDR2 SVGEGT. This CDR3 comprises 15 residues. Between the trimmed V and J ends, which lost 4 bases and 3 bases, there was a span of 13 bases. The CDR3 spells CASSSRQGFGNTIYF. CDR3 sequence (DNA): TGTGCCAGCAGTTCCCGGCAGGGGTTTGGAAACACCATATATTTT.

The rearrangement links TRBV6-5 to TRBJ1-5, with 8 nucleotides matching TRBD1. The germline gives CDR1 MNHEY, CDR2 SVGAGI. CDR3 length: 15 amino acids. J was trimmed by 4 bases and V by 6 bases; bases with no gene match: 8. CDR3 region: CASRDRDGRNQPQHF. The CDR3 DNA reads as TGTGCCAGCAGGGACAGGGACGGGAGGAATCAGCCCCAGCATTTT.

V gene TRBV7-9 combines with J gene TRBJ2-1; 10 nucleotides line up with TRBD2. Per the germline V gene, CDR1 is SEHNR and CDR2 is FQNEAQ (reference sequence). The J segment lost 4 bases and the V segment lost 5 bases, leaving 5 bases of the junction unmatched. This CDR3 has 15 residues. CDR3 nucleotide sequence: TGTGCCAGCAGCGGAAGGACTAGCGGATACAATGAGCAGTTCTTC. Its translation: CASSGRTSGYNEQFF.

For the CDR3, the DNA is TGCGCCAGCAGTGAGTCTATCACGGGGGCCTACGAGCAGTACTTC. As protein: CASSESITGAYEQYF. The chain joins TRBV10-1 to TRBJ2-7; a possible D gene is TRBD2 (6 bases). V was pared by 0 bases and J by 2 bases, with 11 bases between. Looked up from germline, CDR1 is WNHNN and CDR2 is SYGVQD (reference sequence). This CDR3 contains 15 residues.

As DNA, the CDR3 is TGTGCCAGCAGCTCGACTAGCGCTGCAGATACGCAGTATTTT. Its translation is CASSSTSAADTQYF. The chain has TRBV11-2 and TRBJ2-3; TRBD2 matches at 8 bases. V trimming: 4 bases; J trimming: 4 bases; junction bases outside the gene matches: 4. Germline-derived CDR1 and CDR2 are SGHAT and FQNNGV. The CDR3 loop spans 14 amino acids.

This chain uses TRBV18 with TRBJ2-2; 7 nucleotides match TRBD1. CDR3 size: 16 residues. From germline, CDR1 is KGHSH and CDR2 LQKENI. V was clipped by 1 base and J by 2 bases; unmatched bases: 4. The CDR3 DNA reads as TGTGCCAGCTCACCACAGGGGACAGTAAACACCGGGGAGCTGTTTTTT. It translates to CASSPQGTVNTGELFF. The variable domain in full, with the rest retrieved from reference TRBV18 and TRBJ2-2, is NAGVMQNPRHLVRRRGQEARLRCSPMKGHSHVYWYRQLPEEGLKFMVYLQKENIIDESGMPKERFSAEFPKEGPSILRIQQVVRGDSAAYFCASSPQGTVNTGELFFGEGSRLTVL.

The rearrangement links TRBV4-2 to TRBJ2-2, with 10 bases lining up with TRBD2. Germline CDR1 LGHNA, CDR2 YNFKEQ. V lost 3 bases, J lost 4 bases, and 8 bases stayed unmatched. The CDR3 is 17 residues long. CDR3 loop: CASSHDGLAGVTGELFF. The CDR3 bases are TGTGCCAGCAGCCACGACGGGCTAGCGGGAGTCACCGGGGAGCTGTTTTTT.

The genes are TRBV6-5 and TRBJ1-6, with TRBD1 matching 9 bases. The CDR3 runs 15 residues. V trimming: 5 bases; J trimming: 6 bases; junction bases outside the gene matches: 5. Germline lookup yields CDR1 MNHEY and CDR2 SVGAGI. The chain's CDR3 is CASSPEGQGNSPLHF. CDR3 DNA: TGTGCCAGCAGTCCCGAGGGACAGGGTAATTCACCCCTCCACTTT.

The chain employs TRBV18 and TRBJ1-2, with 7 bases aligning to TRBD1. Looked up from germline, CDR1 is KGHSH and CDR2 is LQKENI. The CDR3 is made up of 16 amino acids. The V segment lost 6 bases and the J segment 4 bases; nucleotides outside the gene matches: 14. The CDR3 reads CASSPGLEGASYGYTF. CDR3 DNA sequence: TGTGCCAGCTCCCCCGGATTAGAGGGGGCGAGCTATGGCTACACCTTC.

The gene calls are TRBV7-2 and TRBJ1-2, with 9 bases matching TRBD1. The CDR3 totals 17 residues. Germline trimming cut 5 bases from V and 4 bases from J; bases unmatched to any gene: 14. Germline CDR1 SGHTA, CDR2 FQGNSA. The CDR3 region is CASSLIPYRGRGYGYTF. CDR3 bases: TGTGCCAGCAGCCTGATCCCTTACAGGGGGCGCGGCTATGGCTACACCTTC.

This clone was found once. The J gene is TRBJ2-7, the V gene TRBV5-1; D remains ambiguous. Germline V gene data show CDR1 as SGHRS and CDR2 as YFSETQ. Trimming pared 0 bases from V and 6 bases from J, leaving 16 bases between. This CDR3 comprises 15 residues. The CDR3 DNA is TGCGCCAGCAGCTTGGATCACCGCAGTGAACCCGAGCAGTACTTC. It translates to CASSLDHRSEPEQYF.

Only one count was recorded for this clone. The chain joins TRBV12-5 to TRBJ2-5; D remains ambiguous. Deletions cut 1 base from V and 2 bases from J, with 5 bases between. The length of the CDR3 is 13 residues. Looked up from germline, CDR1 is LGHNT and CDR2 is FRNRAP. The CDR3 region is CASGLDTQETQYF. DNA of the CDR3: TGTGCTAGTGGTTTGGATACTCAAGAGACCCAGTACTTC.

The rearrangement links TRBV18 to TRBJ2-2; the D gene is possibly TRBD1 (5 bases). Trimming removed 3 bases at V and 0 bases at J, with 11 bases between. In germline, CDR1 is KGHSH, CDR2 LQKENI. The length of the CDR3 is 16 residues. The CDR3 DNA sequence: TGTGCCAGCTCACCGACAGTGCTGTCGAACACCGGGGAGCTGTTTTTT. Protein sequence: CASSPTVLSNTGELFF. Full variable domain (outside the CDR3, taken from reference TRBV18 and TRBJ2-2): NAGVMQNPRHLVRRRGQEARLRCSPMKGHSHVYWYRQLPEEGLKFMVYLQKENIIDESGMPKERFSAEFPKEGPSILRIQQVVRGDSAAYFCASSPTVLSNTGELFFGEGSRLTVL.

The chain is built from TRBV24-1 and TRBJ2-2; 7 bases match TRBD1. The CDR3 extends over 14 amino acids. V was pared by 6 bases and J by 4 bases, with 4 bases of the junction left unmatched. Germline V lookup: CDR1 KGHDR, CDR2 SFDVKD. CDR3 coding DNA: TGTGCCACCAGTACTGGACAGGCCACCGGGGAGCTGTTTTTT. This gives the protein CATSTGQATGELFF.

The rearrangement joins TRBV10-3 to TRBJ1-4; TRBD1 is a possible D gene (6 bases). V dropped 11 bases and J dropped 4 bases, with 11 bases sitting between them. This CDR3 spans 12 amino acids. CDR1 ENHRY and CDR2 SYGVKD come from the germline V gene. DNA for the CDR3: TGTGCCGTCCGGGACAATAATGAAAAACTGTTTTTT. Its translation is CAVRDNNEKLFF.

The V gene is TRBV10-1, the J gene TRBJ2-1; a weak D match, TRBD2 (7 bases). The V gene lost 0 bases and the J gene lost 5 bases, with 23 bases spanning the gap. Germline V gene data show CDR1 as WNHNN and CDR2 as SYGVQD (reference sequence). This CDR3 contains 19 residues. CDR3: CASSESTDPSSGTNNEQFF. The CDR3 DNA is TGCGCCAGCAGTGAGTCTACCGACCCTTCGAGCGGGACAAACAATGAGCAGTTCTTC.

The V and J genes are TRBV7-3 and TRBJ2-1; weak D call: TRBD1 (6 bases). The CDR3 consists of 12 residues. Germline CDR1 is SGHTA and CDR2 is FQGTGA. Trimming removed 5 bases at V and 12 bases at J, with 14 bases between. The CDR3 DNA reads as TGTGCCAGCAGCCCATCCCAGGGGCGGCAGTTCTTC. Its translation: CASSPSQGRQFF.